Below are 6 T cell receptor beta chains sequenced from a single sample in a study of PD-L1 blockade in urothelial cancer. Produced via immunoSEQ multiplex PCR; TCRdb's table is partial and in-frame only. The table lists 70,000 or so clones, about 89% of them singletons, with less than 3.5% in the top ten. The sequencing used PBMCs, collected around atezolizumab (anti-PD-L1) treatment. These receptors were collected from a man aged 60-69 years with urothelial cancer.

The gene calls are TRBV9 and TRBJ2-1; TRBD2 matches at 8 bases. The V and J ends lost 4 bases and 5 bases, in that order; junction bases with no gene match: 8. The CDR3 has 15 residues. Germline V gene sequence: CDR1 SGDLS, CDR2 YYNGEE. Here the CDR3 DNA reads TGTGCCAGCAGCCGCTACGGGACTAGAGACAATGAGCAGTTCTTC. As protein: CASSRYGTRDNEQFF.

The rearrangement links TRBV18 to TRBJ1-1; the D is unclear. Per germline, CDR1 KGHSH and CDR2 LQKENI. This CDR3 comprises 11 residues. The V and J ends lost 5 bases and 3 bases respectively, with 4 bases between them. The CDR3 nucleotides read TGTGCCAGCTCATCAGACACTGAAGCTTTCTTT. This sequence encodes CASSSDTEAFF.

This clone showed up just once. The chain recombines TRBV18 with TRBJ1-2; 10 nucleotides match TRBD1. This CDR3 is built from 15 residues. Per germline, CDR1 KGHSH and CDR2 LQKENI. Losses at the gene ends were 0 bases for V and 2 bases for J; bases not matched to a gene: 0. CDR3 amino acids: CASSPPGQGNYGYTF. CDR3 sequence (DNA): TGTGCCAGCTCACCACCGGGACAGGGGAACTATGGCTACACCTTC.

The rearrangement joins TRBV28 to TRBJ2-7, with a weak D call TRBD2 (5 bases). The CDR3 totals 15 residues. From germline, CDR1 is MDHEN and CDR2 SYDVKM. V shed 8 bases and J shed 6 bases, with 23 bases lying between them. Here the CDR3 reads CASGRTGLRLLEQYF. The CDR3 DNA reads as TGTGCCAGCGGGAGAACGGGTCTTAGGCTACTCGAGCAGTACTTC.

The J gene is TRBJ2-2, the V gene TRBV5-5; a possible D gene is TRBD2 (5 bases). The germline gives CDR1 SGHKS, CDR2 YYEKEE (reference sequence). V was trimmed by 0 bases and J by 4 bases, leaving 19 bases between them. The CDR3 is made up of 18 amino acids. CDR3 loop: CASSLELATLKGTGELFF. In DNA form, the CDR3 reads TGTGCCAGCAGCTTGGAGCTAGCAACTTTAAAGGGCACCGGGGAGCTGTTTTTT. Full variable domain (outside the CDR3, taken from reference TRBV5-5 and TRBJ2-2): DAGVTQSPTHLIKTRGQQVTLRCSPISGHKSVSWYQQVLGQGPQFIFQYYEKEERGRGNFPDRFSARQFPNYSSELNVNALLLGDSALYLCASSLELATLKGTGELFFGEGSRLTVL.

The chain uses TRBV15 and TRBJ2-7, with 9 bases matching TRBD1. The ends lost 4 bases at V and 3 bases at J; junction bases unmatched: 4. The CDR3 totals 14 residues. The germline V gene has CDR1 LNHNV and CDR2 YYDKDF (reference sequence). CDR3 coding DNA: TGTGCCACCAGCAAGGGACAGGGAATCTACGAGCAGTACTTC. Translated: CATSKGQGIYEQYF.